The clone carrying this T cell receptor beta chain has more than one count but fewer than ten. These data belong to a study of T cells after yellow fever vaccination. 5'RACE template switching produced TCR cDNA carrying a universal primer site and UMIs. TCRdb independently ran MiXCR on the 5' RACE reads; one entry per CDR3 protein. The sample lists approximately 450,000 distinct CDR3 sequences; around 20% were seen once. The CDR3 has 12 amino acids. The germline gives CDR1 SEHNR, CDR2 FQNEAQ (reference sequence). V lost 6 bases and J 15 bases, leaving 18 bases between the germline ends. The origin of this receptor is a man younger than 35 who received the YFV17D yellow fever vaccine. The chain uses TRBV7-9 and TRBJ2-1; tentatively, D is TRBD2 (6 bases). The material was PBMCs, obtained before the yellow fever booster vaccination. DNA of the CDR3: TGTGCCAGCAGTTCGAGACTAGGCCTAGTGTTCTTC. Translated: CASSSRLGLVFF.